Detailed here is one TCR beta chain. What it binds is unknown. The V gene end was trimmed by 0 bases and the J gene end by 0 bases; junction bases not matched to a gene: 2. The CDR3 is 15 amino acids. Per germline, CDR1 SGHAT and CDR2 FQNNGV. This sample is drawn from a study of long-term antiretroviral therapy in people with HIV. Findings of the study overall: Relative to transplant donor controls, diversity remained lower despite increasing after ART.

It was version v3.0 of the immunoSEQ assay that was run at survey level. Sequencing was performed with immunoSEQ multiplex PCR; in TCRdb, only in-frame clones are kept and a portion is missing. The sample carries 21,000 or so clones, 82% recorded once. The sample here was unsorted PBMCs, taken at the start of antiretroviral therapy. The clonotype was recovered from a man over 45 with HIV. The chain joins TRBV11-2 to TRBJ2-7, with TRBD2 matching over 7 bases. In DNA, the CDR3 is TGTGCCAGCAGCTTAGACCCGGGGGGCTCCTACGAGCAGTACTTC. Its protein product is CASSLDPGGSYEQYF.